These 8 T cell receptor beta chains were sequenced from one sample in a study of T cells in Graves' hyperthyroidism and ophthalmopathy. RNA transcripts gave rise to amplified TCR beta CDR3 regions. The HTBI primer set drove a first-round RT-PCR of the TCR CDR3. TCRdb re-called the multiplex PCR reads through MiXCR, storing one row per CDR3 protein. The repertoire holds hundreds of thousands of distinct CDR3 sequences, with about 38% as singletons. The specimen was blood. All receptors come from a man between 18 and 29 years old with Graves' hyperthyroidism.

This clonotype has only one observation. V gene TRBV12-3 or TRBV12-4 combines with J gene TRBJ2-7; D is possibly TRBD1 (6 bases). This CDR3 spans 15 amino acids. V gave up 3 bases and J gave up 0 bases, with 12 bases separating them. The CDR3 coding sequence is TGTGCCAGCAGTTTGAACAGGGCAGACTCCTACGAGCAGTACTTC. The encoded protein is CASSLNRADSYEQYF.

Many counts were recorded for this clonotype. The CDR3 protein is CSAGQGEVYEQYF. For the CDR3, the DNA is TGCAGCGCCGGACAGGGCGAGGTCTACGAGCAGTACTTC. This chain uses TRBV29-1 with TRBJ2-7, with TRBD1 matching over 8 bases. Losses at the gene ends were 7 bases for V and 3 bases for J; bases not matched to a gene: 8. The CDR3 has 13 amino acids. Germline CDR1 reads SQVTM; CDR2 reads ANQGSEA.

V is TRBV29-1 and J is TRBJ1-2; D remains unclear. CDR1 and CDR2 (germline): SQVTM, ANQGSEA. The CDR3 covers 12 residues. The CDR3 DNA reads TGCAGTCCCGCGGGGAACGTCTATGGCTACACCTTC. It specifies CSPAGNVYGYTF.

This chain links TRBV19 with TRBJ2-7; 9 nucleotides match TRBD2. Unmatched junction bases numbered 14, after V lost 10 bases and J lost 4 bases. This CDR3 spans 15 amino acids. Germline loops: CDR1 LNHDA, CDR2 SQIVND (reference sequence). CDR3: CANKTLLAGHYEQYF. The CDR3 DNA reads as TGTGCCAACAAGACCCTACTAGCGGGCCATTACGAGCAGTACTTC.

Concerning this clonotype: A much larger clone is a single base away; this may be a read error. This chain links TRBV10-3 with TRBJ1-4; unclear D gene. The CDR3 runs to 16 residues. Germline V gene data show CDR1 as ENHRY and CDR2 as SYGVKD. CDR3 DNA: TGTGCCATCAGTGAGTCGACCGCCTCAACTAATGAAAAACCGTTTTTT. Translation: CAISESTASTNEKPFF.

This clonotype has a handful of counts. This chain links TRBV12-3 or TRBV12-4 with TRBJ1-6; D unresolved. Trimming took 5 bases from V and 6 from J, leaving 11 bases between them. This CDR3 region has 14 residues. In DNA form, the CDR3 reads TGTGCCAGCAGTAGAGAAGCCCCTAATTCACCCCTCCACTTT. Translated, it gives CASSREAPNSPLHF.

The sample holds many counts of this clonotype. The V and J genes are TRBV5-1 and TRBJ2-7; D is ambiguous. Trimming pared 2 bases from V and 2 bases from J, leaving 8 bases between. Looked up from germline, CDR1 is SGHRS and CDR2 is YFSETQ. This CDR3 contains 13 residues. CDR3 loop: CASSFDGTYEQYF. The CDR3 nucleotides are TGCGCCAGCAGCTTCGACGGAACCTACGAGCAGTACTTC.

Comment on this clonotype: A much larger clone sits a single nucleotide away, making a read error possible. The chain has TRBV20-1 and TRBJ1-4; 7 bases agree with TRBD1. The V segment lost 4 bases and the J segment 8 bases; nucleotides outside the gene matches: 7. Germline assignment: CDR1 DFQATT and CDR2 SNEGSKA (reference sequence). The CDR3 runs to 13 residues. The CDR3 sequence: CSANRQGREKLFF. CDR3 nucleotides: TGCAGTGCTAACAGACAGGGTAGAGAAAAACTGTTTTTT.